This T cell receptor beta chain was recovered during a study of OX40 agonist ivuxolimab in advanced cancers. Study as a whole: Every 2 weeks, ivuxolimab was infused into the patients intravenously at between 0.01 and 10 mg/kg. Cancers in dose escalation were hepatocellular, melanoma, renal cell and head and neck. The study's findings and limits: The authors also found low normalized T-cell clonal expansion in some nonresponders. Antigen specificity of clonally expanded peripheral T cells was not established.

Method: immunoSEQ multiplex PCR; TCRdb's copy keeps in-frame clones and lacks some. The sample lists about 57,000 clones, about 83% occurring once. The CDR3 contains 14 residues. CDR1 and CDR2 (germline): SNHLY, FYNNEI. V gave up 6 bases and J gave up 3 bases, with 9 bases separating them. For this clone: The antigen remains undetermined.

The sequencing used CD4+ or CD8+ T cells sorted from blood, collected in a trial of the OX40 agonist ivuxolimab. This sequence joins TRBV2 and TRBJ2-6; a weak D match, TRBD1 (5 bases). This clonotype originated in an adult with an advanced solid tumor such as melanoma, head and neck, liver or kidney cancer. Here the CDR3 reads CASSQGRGANVLTF. The CDR3 nucleotides are TGTGCCAGCAGCCAGGGTCGTGGGGCCAACGTCCTGACTTTC.